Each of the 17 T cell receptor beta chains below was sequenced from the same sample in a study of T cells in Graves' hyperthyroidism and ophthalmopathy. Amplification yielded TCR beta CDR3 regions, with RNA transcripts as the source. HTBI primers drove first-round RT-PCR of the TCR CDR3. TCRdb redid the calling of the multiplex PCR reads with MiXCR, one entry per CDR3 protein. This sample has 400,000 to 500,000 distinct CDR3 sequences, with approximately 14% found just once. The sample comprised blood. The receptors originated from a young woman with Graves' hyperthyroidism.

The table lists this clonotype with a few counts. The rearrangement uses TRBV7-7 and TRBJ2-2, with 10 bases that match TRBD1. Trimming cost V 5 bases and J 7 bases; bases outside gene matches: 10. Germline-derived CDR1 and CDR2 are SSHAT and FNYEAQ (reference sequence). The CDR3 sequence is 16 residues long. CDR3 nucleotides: TGTGCCAGCAGCCCGCGGGACAGGGGAATTGGCGGGGAGCTGTTTTTT. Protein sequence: CASSPRDRGIGGELFF.

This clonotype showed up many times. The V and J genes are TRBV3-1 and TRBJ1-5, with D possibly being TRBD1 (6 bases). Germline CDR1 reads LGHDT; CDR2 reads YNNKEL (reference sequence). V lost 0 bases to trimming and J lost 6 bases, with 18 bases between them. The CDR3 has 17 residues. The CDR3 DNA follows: TGTGCCAGCAGCCAAGAATTGTTACGCGGGGGCGTTCAGCCCCAGCATTTT. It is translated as CASSQELLRGGVQPQHF.

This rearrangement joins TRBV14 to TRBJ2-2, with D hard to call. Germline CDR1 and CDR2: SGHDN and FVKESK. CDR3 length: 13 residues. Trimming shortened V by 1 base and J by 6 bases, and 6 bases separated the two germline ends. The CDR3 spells CASSQVGPGELFF. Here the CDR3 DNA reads TGTGCCAGCAGCCAAGTTGGGCCCGGGGAGCTGTTTTTT.

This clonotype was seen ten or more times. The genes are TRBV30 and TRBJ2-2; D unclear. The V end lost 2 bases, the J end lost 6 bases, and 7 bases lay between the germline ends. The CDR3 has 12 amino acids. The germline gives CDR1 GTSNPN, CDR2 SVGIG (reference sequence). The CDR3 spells CAWSHMAGELFF. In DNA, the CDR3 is TGTGCCTGGAGTCACATGGCCGGGGAGCTGTTTTTT. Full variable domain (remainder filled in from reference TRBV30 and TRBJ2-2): SQTIHQWPATLVQPVGSPLSLECTVEGTSNPNLYWYRQAAGRGLQLLFYSVGIGQISSEVPQNLSASRPQDRQFILSSKKLLLSDSGFYLCAWSHMAGELFFGEGSRLTVL.

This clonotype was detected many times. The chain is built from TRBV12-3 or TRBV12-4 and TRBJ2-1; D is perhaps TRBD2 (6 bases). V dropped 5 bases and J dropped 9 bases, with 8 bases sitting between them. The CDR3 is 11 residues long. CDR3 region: CASSRGAEQFF. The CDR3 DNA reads TGTGCCAGCAGTCGCGGGGCTGAGCAGTTCTTC.

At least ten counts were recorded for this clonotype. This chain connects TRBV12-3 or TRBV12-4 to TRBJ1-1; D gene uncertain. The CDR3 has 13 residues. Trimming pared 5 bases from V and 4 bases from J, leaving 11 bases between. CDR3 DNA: TGTGCCAGCAGTACCACGGAGGGCACTGAAGCTTTCTTT. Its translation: CASSTTEGTEAFF.

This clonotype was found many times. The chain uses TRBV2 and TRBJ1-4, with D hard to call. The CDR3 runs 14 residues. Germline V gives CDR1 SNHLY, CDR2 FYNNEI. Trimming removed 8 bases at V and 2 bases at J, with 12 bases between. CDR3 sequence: CASFPGGTNEKLFF. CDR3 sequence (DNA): TGTGCCAGCTTCCCGGGTGGTACTAATGAAAAACTGTTTTTT.

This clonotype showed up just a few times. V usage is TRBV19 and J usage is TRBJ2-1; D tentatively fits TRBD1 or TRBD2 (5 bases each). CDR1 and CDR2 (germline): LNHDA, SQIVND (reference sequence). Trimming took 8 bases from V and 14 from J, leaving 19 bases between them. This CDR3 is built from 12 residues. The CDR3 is CASSDDWDQEFF. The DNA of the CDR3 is TGTGCCAGTTCCGACGATTGGGACCAAGAGTTCTTC. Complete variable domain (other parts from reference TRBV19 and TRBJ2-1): DGGITQSPKYLFRKEGQNVTLSCEQNLNHDAMYWYRQDPGQGLRLIYYSQIVNDFQKGDIAEGYSVSREKKESFPLTVTSAQKNPTAFYLCASSDDWDQEFFGPGTRLTVL.

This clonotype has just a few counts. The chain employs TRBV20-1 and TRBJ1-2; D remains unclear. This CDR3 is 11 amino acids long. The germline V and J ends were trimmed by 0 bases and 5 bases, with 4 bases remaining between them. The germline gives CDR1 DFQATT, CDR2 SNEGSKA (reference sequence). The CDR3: CSAREMYGYTF. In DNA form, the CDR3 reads TGCAGTGCTAGAGAGATGTATGGCTACACCTTC.

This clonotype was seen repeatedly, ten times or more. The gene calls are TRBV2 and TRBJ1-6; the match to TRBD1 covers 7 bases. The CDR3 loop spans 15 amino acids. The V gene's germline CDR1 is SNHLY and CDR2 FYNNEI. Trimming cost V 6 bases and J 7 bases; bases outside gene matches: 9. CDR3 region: CASRGGGGSNSPLHF. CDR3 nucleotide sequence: TGTGCCAGCAGGGGGGGAGGGGGCTCGAATTCACCCCTCCACTTT.

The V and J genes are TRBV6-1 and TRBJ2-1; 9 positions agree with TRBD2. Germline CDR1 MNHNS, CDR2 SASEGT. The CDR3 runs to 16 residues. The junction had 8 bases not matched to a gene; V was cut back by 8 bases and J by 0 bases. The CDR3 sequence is CASGGAGGSSYNEQFF. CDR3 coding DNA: TGTGCCAGCGGCGGTGCGGGAGGGAGCTCCTACAATGAGCAGTTCTTC.

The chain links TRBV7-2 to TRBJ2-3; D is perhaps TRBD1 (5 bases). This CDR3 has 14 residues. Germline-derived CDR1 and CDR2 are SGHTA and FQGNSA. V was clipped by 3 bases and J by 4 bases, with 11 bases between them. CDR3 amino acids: CASSLQGASDTQYF. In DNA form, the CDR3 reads TGTGCCAGCAGCTTGCAGGGCGCTTCAGATACGCAGTATTTT.

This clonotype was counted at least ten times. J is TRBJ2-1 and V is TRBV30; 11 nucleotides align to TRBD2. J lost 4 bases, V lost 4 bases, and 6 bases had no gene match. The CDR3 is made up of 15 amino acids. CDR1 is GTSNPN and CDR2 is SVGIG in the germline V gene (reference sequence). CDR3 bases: TGTGCCTGGAACACCGGGACTAGCGGTTACAATGAGCAGTTCTTC. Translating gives CAWNTGTSGYNEQFF.

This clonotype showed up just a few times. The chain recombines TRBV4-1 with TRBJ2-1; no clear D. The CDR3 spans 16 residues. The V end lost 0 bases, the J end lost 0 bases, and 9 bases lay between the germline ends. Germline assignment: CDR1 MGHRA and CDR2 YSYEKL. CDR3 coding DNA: TGCGCCAGCAGCCAAGATCCGGCGAGCTCCTACAATGAGCAGTTCTTC. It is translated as CASSQDPASSYNEQFF.

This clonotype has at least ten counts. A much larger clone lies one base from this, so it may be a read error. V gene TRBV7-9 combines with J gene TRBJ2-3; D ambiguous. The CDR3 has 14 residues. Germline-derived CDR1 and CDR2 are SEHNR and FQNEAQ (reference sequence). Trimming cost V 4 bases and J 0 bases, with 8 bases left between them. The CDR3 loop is CASSSDGSTDTQYF. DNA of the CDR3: TGTGCCAGCAGCTCGGACGGGAGCACAGATACGCAGTATTTT.

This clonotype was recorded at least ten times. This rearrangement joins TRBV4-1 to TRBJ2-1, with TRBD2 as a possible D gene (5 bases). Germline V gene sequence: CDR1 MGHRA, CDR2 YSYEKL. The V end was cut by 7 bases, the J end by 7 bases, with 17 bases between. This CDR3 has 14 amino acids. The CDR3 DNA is TGCGCCAGCAAAGTAAGCGGTCAAATTAATGAGCAGTTCTTC. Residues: CASKVSGQINEQFF.

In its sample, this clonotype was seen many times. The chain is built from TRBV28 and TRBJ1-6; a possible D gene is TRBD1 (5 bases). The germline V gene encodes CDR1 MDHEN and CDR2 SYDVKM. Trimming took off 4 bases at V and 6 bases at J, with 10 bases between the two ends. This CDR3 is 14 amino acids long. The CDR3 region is CASSSPGSNSPLHF. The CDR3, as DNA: TGTGCCAGCAGTTCTCCAGGGTCTAATTCACCCCTCCACTTT.